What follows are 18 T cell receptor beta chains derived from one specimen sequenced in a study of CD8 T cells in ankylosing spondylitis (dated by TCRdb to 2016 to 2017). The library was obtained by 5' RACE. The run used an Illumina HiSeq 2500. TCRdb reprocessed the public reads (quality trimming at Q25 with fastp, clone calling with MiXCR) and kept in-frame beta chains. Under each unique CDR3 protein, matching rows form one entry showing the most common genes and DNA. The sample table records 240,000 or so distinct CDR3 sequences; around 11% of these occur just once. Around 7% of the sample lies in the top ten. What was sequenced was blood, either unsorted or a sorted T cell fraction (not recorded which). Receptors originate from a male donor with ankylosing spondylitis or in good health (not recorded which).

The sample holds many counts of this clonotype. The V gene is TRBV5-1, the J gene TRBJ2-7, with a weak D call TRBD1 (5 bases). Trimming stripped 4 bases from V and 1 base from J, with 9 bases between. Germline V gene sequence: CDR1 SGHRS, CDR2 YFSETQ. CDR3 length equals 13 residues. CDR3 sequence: CASSMTASYEQYF. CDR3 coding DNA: TGCGCCAGCAGCATGACAGCTTCCTACGAGCAGTACTTC.

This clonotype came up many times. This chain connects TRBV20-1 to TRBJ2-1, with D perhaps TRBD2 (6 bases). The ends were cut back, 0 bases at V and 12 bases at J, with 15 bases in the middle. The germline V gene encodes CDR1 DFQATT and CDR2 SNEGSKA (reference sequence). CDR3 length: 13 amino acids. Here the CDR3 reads CSARDLAGRMQFF. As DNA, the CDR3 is TGCAGTGCTAGAGATCTGGCGGGGAGAATGCAGTTCTTC.

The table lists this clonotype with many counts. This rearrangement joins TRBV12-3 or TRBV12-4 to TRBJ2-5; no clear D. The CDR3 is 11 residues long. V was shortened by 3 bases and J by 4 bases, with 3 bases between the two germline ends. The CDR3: CASSFAETQYF. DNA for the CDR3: TGTGCCAGCAGTTTTGCAGAGACCCAGTACTTC.

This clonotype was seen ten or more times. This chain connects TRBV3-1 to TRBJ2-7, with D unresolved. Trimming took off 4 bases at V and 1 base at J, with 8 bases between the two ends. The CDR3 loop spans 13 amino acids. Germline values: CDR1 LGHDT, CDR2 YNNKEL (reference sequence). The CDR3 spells CASSPQASYEQYF. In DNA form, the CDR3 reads TGTGCCAGCAGCCCCCAGGCGTCCTACGAGCAGTACTTC.

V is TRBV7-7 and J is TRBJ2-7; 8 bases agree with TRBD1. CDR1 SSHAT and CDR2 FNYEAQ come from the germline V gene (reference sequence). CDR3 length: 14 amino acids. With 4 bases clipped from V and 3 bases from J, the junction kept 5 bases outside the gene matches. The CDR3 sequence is CASSSDRGIYEQYF. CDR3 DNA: TGTGCCAGCAGCTCAGACAGGGGTATCTACGAGCAGTACTTC. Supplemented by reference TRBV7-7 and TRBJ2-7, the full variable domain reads GAGVSQSPRYKVTKRGQDVTLRCDPISSHATLYWYQQALGQGPEFLTYFNYEAQPDKSGLPSDRFSAERPEGSISTLTIQRTEQRDSAMYRCASSSDRGIYEQYFGPGTRLTVT.

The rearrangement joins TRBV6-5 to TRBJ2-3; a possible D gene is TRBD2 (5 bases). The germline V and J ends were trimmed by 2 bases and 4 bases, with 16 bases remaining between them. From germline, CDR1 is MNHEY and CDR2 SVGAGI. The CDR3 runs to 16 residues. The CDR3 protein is CASSYRKLGYPDTQYF. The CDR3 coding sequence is TGTGCCAGCAGTTACCGAAAACTAGGGTATCCAGATACGCAGTATTTT.

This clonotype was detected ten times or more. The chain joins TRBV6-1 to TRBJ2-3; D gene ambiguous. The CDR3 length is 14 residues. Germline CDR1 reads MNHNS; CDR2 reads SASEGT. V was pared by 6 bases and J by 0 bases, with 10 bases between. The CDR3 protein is CASSRSSSTDTQYF. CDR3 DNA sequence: TGTGCCAGCAGCCGGAGTTCTAGCACAGATACGCAGTATTTT.

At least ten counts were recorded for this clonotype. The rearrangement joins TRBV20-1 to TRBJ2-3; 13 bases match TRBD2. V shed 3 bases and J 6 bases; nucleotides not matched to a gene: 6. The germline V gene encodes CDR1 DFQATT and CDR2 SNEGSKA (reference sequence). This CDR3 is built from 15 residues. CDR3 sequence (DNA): TGCAGTGCTAGGCCACTAGCGGGAGGGGGGGATACGCAGTATTTT. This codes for CSARPLAGGGDTQYF.

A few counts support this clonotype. DNA for the CDR3: TGCAGTGCCATGGAGGGGGACAGGGGATCTCAGCCCCAGCATTTT. Translating gives CSAMEGDRGSQPQHF. The V gene is TRBV20-1, the J gene TRBJ1-5; 10 positions match TRBD1. The germline V gene has CDR1 DFQATT and CDR2 SNEGSKA (reference sequence). The V segment lost 6 bases and the J segment 6 bases; nucleotides outside the gene matches: 11. The CDR3 is 15 amino acids.

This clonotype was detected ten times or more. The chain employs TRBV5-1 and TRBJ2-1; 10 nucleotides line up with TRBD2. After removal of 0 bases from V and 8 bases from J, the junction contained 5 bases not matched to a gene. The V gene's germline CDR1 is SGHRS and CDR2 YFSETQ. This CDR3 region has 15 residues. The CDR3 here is CASSLDPSGSDEQFF. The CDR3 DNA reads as TGCGCCAGCAGCTTGGACCCTAGCGGGAGCGATGAGCAGTTCTTC. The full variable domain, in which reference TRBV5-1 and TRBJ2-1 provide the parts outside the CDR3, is KAGVTQTPRYLIKTRGQQVTLSCSPISGHRSVSWYQQTPGQGLQFLFEYFSETQRNKGNFPGRFSGRQFSNSRSEMNVSTLELGDSALYLCASSLDPSGSDEQFFGPGTRLTVL.

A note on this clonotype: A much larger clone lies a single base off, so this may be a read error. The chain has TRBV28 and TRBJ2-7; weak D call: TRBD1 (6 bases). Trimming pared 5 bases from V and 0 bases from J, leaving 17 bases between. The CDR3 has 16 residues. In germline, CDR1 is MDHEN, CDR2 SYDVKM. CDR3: CASSPPDGTSSYEQYF. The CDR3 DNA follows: TGTGCCAGCAGTCCCCCAGACGGGACAAGCTCCTACGAGCAGTACTTC.

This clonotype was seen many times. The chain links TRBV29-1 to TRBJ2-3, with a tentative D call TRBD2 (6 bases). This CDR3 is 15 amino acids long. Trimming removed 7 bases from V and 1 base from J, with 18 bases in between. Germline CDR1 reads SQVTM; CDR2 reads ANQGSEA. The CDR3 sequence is CSDSKGGSGTDTQYF. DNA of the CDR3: TGCAGCGATTCTAAAGGAGGGAGCGGCACAGATACGCAGTATTTT.

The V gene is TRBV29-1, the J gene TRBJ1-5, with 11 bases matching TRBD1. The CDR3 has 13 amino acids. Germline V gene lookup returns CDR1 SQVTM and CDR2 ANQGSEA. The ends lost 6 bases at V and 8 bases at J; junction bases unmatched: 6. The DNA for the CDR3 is TGCAGCGTCGCCGGGACAGGGGGGGAGCCCCAGCATTTT. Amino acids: CSVAGTGGEPQHF.

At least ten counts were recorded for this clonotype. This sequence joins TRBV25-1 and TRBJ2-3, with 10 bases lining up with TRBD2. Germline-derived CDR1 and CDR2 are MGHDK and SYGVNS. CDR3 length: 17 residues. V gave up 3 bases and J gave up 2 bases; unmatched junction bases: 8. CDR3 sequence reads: CASSDKREGQITDTQYF. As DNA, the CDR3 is TGTGCCAGCAGTGACAAGCGGGAGGGCCAGATCACAGATACGCAGTATTTT.

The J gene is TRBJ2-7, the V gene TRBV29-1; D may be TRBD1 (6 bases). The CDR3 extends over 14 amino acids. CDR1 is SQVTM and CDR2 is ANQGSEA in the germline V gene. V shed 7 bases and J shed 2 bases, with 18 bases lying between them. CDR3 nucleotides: TGCAGCGCCTTTGTAAGGACAGAGCCCTACGAGCAGTACTTC. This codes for CSAFVRTEPYEQYF.

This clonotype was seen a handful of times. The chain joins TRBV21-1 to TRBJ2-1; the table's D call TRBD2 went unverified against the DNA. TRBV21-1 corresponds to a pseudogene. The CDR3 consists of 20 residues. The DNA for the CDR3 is TGTGCCAGCAGCAAAATTCGCACTAGCGGGAGGGAGAGCTCCTACAATGAGCAGTTCTTC. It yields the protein CASSKIRTSGRESSYNEQFF.

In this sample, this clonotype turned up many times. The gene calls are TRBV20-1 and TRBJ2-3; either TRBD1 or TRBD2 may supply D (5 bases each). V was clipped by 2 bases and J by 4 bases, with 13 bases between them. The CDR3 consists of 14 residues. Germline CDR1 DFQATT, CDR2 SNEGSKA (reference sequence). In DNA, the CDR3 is TGCAGTGCTAGACTCCCGGGGACCCCAGATACGCAGTATTTT. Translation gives CSARLPGTPDTQYF.

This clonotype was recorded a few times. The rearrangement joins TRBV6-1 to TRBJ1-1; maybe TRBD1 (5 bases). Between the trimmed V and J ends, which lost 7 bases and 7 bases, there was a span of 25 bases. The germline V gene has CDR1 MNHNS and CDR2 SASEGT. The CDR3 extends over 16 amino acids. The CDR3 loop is CASTPSGRAWAREAFF. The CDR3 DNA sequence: TGTGCCAGCACCCCCTCGGGGCGCGCGTGGGCGCGTGAAGCTTTCTTT.